Below are 7 T cell receptor beta chains sequenced from a single sample in a study of cytomegalovirus exposure and HLA in healthy donors. 60 Vbeta and 13 Jbeta primers were used in PCR. The method was immunoSEQ multiplex PCR; TCRdb's version includes in-frame clones alone and lacks a portion of them. This sample has approximately 130,000 clones, with 60% to 85% found just once. Input material: PBMCs. The receptors here all came from a woman aged 40 to 50 in good health and CMV-seropositive.

The genes are TRBV7-8 and TRBJ1-5, with TRBD1 as a possible D gene (5 bases). The germline V gene encodes CDR1 SGHVS and CDR2 FQNEAQ. The CDR3 is 14 amino acids. The V end was cut by 0 bases, the J end by 9 bases, with 12 bases between. CDR3 coding DNA: TGTGCCAGCAGCTTAGCAGAGACTCAGGGGCCCCAGCATTTT. Translation: CASSLAETQGPQHF.

DNA for the CDR3: TGTGCCAGCAGTCGAACGCGGACTAGCGGGATCACAGATACGCAGTATTTT. It codes for CASSRTRTSGITDTQYF. The chain employs TRBV2 and TRBJ2-3, with 12 bases matching TRBD2. The CDR3 spans 17 residues. Germline V gene data show CDR1 as SNHLY and CDR2 as FYNNEI. V shed 5 bases, J shed 2 bases, and the junction held 8 bases outside the gene matches. The whole variable domain, remainder taken from reference TRBV2 and TRBJ2-3, is EPEVTQTPSHQVTQMGQEVILRCVPISNHLYFYWYRQILGQKVEFLVSFYNNEISEKSEIFDDQFSVERPDGSNFTLKIRSTKLEDSAMYFCASSRTRTSGITDTQYFGPGTRLTVL.

In its sample, this clone was seen a few times. The chain employs TRBV6-5 and TRBJ1-1, with no clear D. V lost 2 bases and J 1 base, leaving 5 bases between the germline ends. Per the germline V gene, CDR1 is MNHEY and CDR2 is SVGAGI. This CDR3 spans 13 amino acids. CDR3 loop: CASSYPGNTEAFF. For the CDR3, the DNA is TGTGCCAGCAGTTACCCGGGGAACACTGAAGCTTTCTTT.

V gene TRBV6-5 combines with J gene TRBJ2-7; D is undetermined. Per the germline V gene, CDR1 is MNHEY and CDR2 is SVGAGI. This CDR3 has 14 amino acids. The V gene lost 6 bases and the J gene lost 0 bases, with 12 bases spanning the gap. CDR3 residues: CASSLLSTSYEQYF. CDR3 bases: TGTGCCAGCAGCCTCCTTAGCACCTCCTACGAGCAGTACTTC.

The chain carries TRBV4-3 and TRBJ2-1; TRBD1 matches at 10 bases. The CDR3 loop spans 17 amino acids. V was clipped by 4 bases and J by 1 base; unmatched bases: 7. Germline V CDR1 and CDR2: LGHNA, YSLEER. CDR3 nucleotide sequence: TGCGCCAGCAGCCGGTGGGGACAGGGGAGTTCCTACAATGAGCAGTTCTTC. The encoded protein is CASSRWGQGSSYNEQFF.

Regarding this clone: The junction and the germline gene differ at one end; a read error may be behind it. The rearrangement joins TRBV7-7 to TRBJ2-7; a possible D gene is TRBD2 (6 bases). Germline CDR1 and CDR2: SSHAT and FNYEAQ (reference sequence). The CDR3 sequence is 15 residues long. Here the CDR3 DNA reads TGTGCTAGCAGCTTCAGGAGCGGGCCCCCCTACGAGCAGTACTTC. Amino acids: CASSFRSGPPYEQYF. Based on the CDR3 plus reference TRBV7-7 and TRBJ2-7, the full variable domain is GAGVSQSPRYKVTKRGQDVTLRCDPISSHATLYWYQQALGQGPEFLTYFNYEAQPDKSGLPSDRFSAERPEGSISTLTIQRTEQRDSAMYRCASSFRSGPPYEQYFGPGTRLTVT.

This clone was counted at least ten times. This rearrangement joins TRBV6-5 to TRBJ1-1; the D is unclear. The germline V and J ends were trimmed by 2 bases and 1 base, with 8 bases remaining between them. The CDR3 sequence is 14 residues long. Germline V gene data show CDR1 as MNHEY and CDR2 as SVGAGI. Here the CDR3 DNA reads TGTGCCAGCAGTTACGCCGAGGGGAACACTGAAGCTTTCTTT. Translation: CASSYAEGNTEAFF.